This T cell receptor beta chain was captured by sequencing in a study of CD8 T cells in ankylosing spondylitis (TCRdb year 2017). Background on the whole study: To find TCR variants linked to disease, the study profiled T cell receptor beta repertoires in ankylosing spondylitis patients and healthy donors. The whole study cohort included about a hundred healthy donors and about two dozen ankylosing spondylitis patients. Peripheral blood samples were taken, and synovial fluid was additionally collected from ankylosing spondylitis patients. What the research found in general, with its limitations: Blood from ankylosing spondylitis patients appeared to be characterized by a TCR beta motif made up of several highly homologous amino acid variants. Some motif variants were previously reported in synovial fluid and blood of reactive arthritis patients, suggesting common disease-initiation mechanisms. In peripheral blood, the disease-linked clones were found at relatively low frequencies and had a CD8+ phenotype. The disease-linked clones were reported as significantly enriched in matched synovial fluid samples from ankylosing spondylitis patients.

The sequencer was an Illumina HiSeq 2500. Quantitative 5'-RACE with molecular barcodes was used to prepare TCR beta libraries. Processing in the source paper ran as follows. A new computational method, built on a probabilistic model of VDJ rearrangement, was used to identify disease-linked TCR variants. Through fastp at Q25 and MiXCR, TCRdb rebuilt clones from the public reads, retaining in-frame beta chains. Every CDR3 protein is listed once, alongside the most common genes and DNA of its rows. For this entry, the V and J calls and clone size follow TCRdb and not the study's own pipeline. This sample is represented by roughly 490,000 distinct CDR3 sequences; about 5% of them were singletons. Of the sample, approximately 4% is held by the ten largest clones. This clonotype occurred many times. Its antigen is not yet known. One junction end disagrees with the germline gene, perhaps due to a read error.

The TCR sequence derives from a male donor with ankylosing spondylitis. The specimen was blood, either unsorted or a sorted T cell fraction (not recorded which).

The sequence in DNA is TGCGCCAGCAGCTATTGGACAGGGTGGAACGCCGGGGAGCTGTTTTTT. This encodes CASSYWTGWNAGELFF. The receptor chain draws on TRBV5-1 and TRBJ2-2, and TRBD1 aligns with 8 junction nucleotides. Taken from the germline V gene, the CDR1 and CDR2 loops are SGHRS and YFSETQ. The CDR3 goes from the cysteine to the phenylalanine over 16 residues. Solely the CDR3 DNA is kept, with 48 bases framed from the first base. The full variable domain, with segments outside the CDR3 supplied by the reference TRBV5-1 and TRBJ2-2 proteins, appears as KAGVTQTPRYLIKTRGQQVTLSCSPISGHRSVSWYQQTPGQGLQFLFEYFSETQRNKGNFPGRFSGRQFSNSRSEMNVSTLELGDSALYLCASSYWTGWNAGELFFGEGSRLTVL.